These T cell receptor beta chains were read from a single sample in a study of early T cells in non-severe SARS-CoV-2 infection. One entry per CDR3 protein, called by TCRdb with MiXCR from the 5' RACE reads. The table lists some 32,000 distinct CDR3 sequences, approximately 6% of them singletons. The sample was whole blood. The receptors shown here come from an adult who was a healthcare worker with PCR-confirmed SARS-CoV-2 infection or an uninfected control (not recorded which). Each CDR3 is given with its conserved first and last residue. The D gene is left open where the match is weak. Not all rows give a size; the values are once, few, many and, for expanded clones, a class.

d_gene: TRBD1; j_gene: TRBJ2-7; abundance: many; v_gene: TRBV6-1; CDR3nt: TGTGCCAGCTCTCCGACAGGGGACGAGCAGTACTTC; CDR3aa: CASSPTGDEQYF
d_gene: TRBD1; j_gene: TRBJ2-2; abundance: many; v_gene: TRBV5-5; CDR3nt: TGTGCCAGCAGCCGGACAGGGGCCGGGGAGCTGTTTTTT; CDR3aa: CASSRTGAGELFF
d_gene: NA; j_gene: TRBJ2-1; abundance: many; v_gene: TRBV3-1; CDR3nt: TGTGCCAGCAGCCAAGCCTCCCCTAATGAGCAGTTCTTC; CDR3aa: CASSQASPNEQFF
d_gene: NA; j_gene: TRBJ2-5; abundance: many; v_gene: TRBV12-3/TRBV12-4; CDR3nt: TGTGCCAGCAGTTTATCAGGGACCCAGTACTTC; CDR3aa: CASSLSGTQYF
d_gene: NA; j_gene: TRBJ2-7; abundance: NA; v_gene: TRBV12-3/TRBV12-4; CDR3nt: TGTGCCAGCAGTTTAGGCTACTACGAGCAGTACTTC; CDR3aa: CASSLGYYEQYF
d_gene: NA; j_gene: TRBJ2-3; abundance: NA; v_gene: TRBV5-4; CDR3nt: TGTGCCAGCAGCTTGAGTGGGGATACGCAGTATTTT; CDR3aa: CASSLSGDTQYF
d_gene: NA; j_gene: TRBJ1-2; abundance: many; v_gene: TRBV10-3; CDR3nt: TGTGCCATCAGTGAGGGCCTTGGCTACACCTTC; CDR3aa: CAISEGLGYTF
d_gene: NA; j_gene: TRBJ2-7; abundance: many; v_gene: TRBV19; CDR3nt: TGTGCCAGTAGTATTGGAGGGACAGCCTACGAGCAGTACTTC; CDR3aa: CASSIGGTAYEQYF
d_gene: NA; j_gene: TRBJ1-3; abundance: many; v_gene: TRBV15; CDR3nt: TGTGCCACCAGGGGGAGGGTCGGAGATGGAAACACCATATATTTT; CDR3aa: CATRGRVGDGNTIYF
d_gene: NA; j_gene: TRBJ2-2; abundance: NA; v_gene: TRBV4-1; CDR3nt: TGCGCCAGCAGCCAAGTACCGGGAAAGGTTCACGGGGAGCTGTTTTTT; CDR3aa: CASSQVPGKVHGELFF
d_gene: NA; j_gene: TRBJ2-7; abundance: few; v_gene: TRBV11-2; CDR3nt: TGTGCCAGCAGCTCCCAGGGACCCTACGAGCAGTACTTC; CDR3aa: CASSSQGPYEQYF
d_gene: NA; j_gene: TRBJ1-1; abundance: many; v_gene: TRBV14; CDR3nt: TGTGCCAGCAGCCAAGATCGGGGCGGGGGGCGCAGGCAGAACACTGAAGCTTTCTTT; CDR3aa: CASSQDRGGGRRQNTEAFF
d_gene: NA; j_gene: TRBJ1-2; abundance: many; v_gene: TRBV10-3; CDR3nt: TGTGCCATCAGTGACATAGGAGGGGCCGACTATGGCTACACCTTC; CDR3aa: CAISDIGGADYGYTF
d_gene: NA; j_gene: TRBJ2-2; abundance: NA; v_gene: TRBV6-1; CDR3nt: TGTGCCAGCAGTGCGCTCCGGGACAGGGAGCTGTTTTTT; CDR3aa: CASSALRDRELFF
d_gene: TRBD2; j_gene: TRBJ2-1; abundance: NA; v_gene: TRBV6-5; CDR3nt: TGTGCCAGCAGCTATAGCGGGAGTGGGTTAGGAAATGAGCAGTTCTTC; CDR3aa: CASSYSGSGLGNEQFF
d_gene: NA; j_gene: TRBJ1-1; abundance: NA; v_gene: TRBV12-3/TRBV12-4; CDR3nt: TGTGCCAGCAGTATAAGGGCGCTAAGGGCAGCTTTCTTT; CDR3aa: CASSIRALRAAFF
d_gene: TRBD2; j_gene: TRBJ2-2; abundance: NA; v_gene: TRBV19; CDR3nt: TGTGCCAGTGGACTAGCGGGGGACACCGGGGAGCTGTTTTTT; CDR3aa: CASGLAGDTGELFF
d_gene: NA; j_gene: TRBJ2-5; abundance: few; v_gene: TRBV4-1; CDR3nt: TGCGCCAGCAGCCAATGGCGCGGAGAGACCCAGTACTTC; CDR3aa: CASSQWRGETQYF
d_gene: TRBD1; j_gene: TRBJ2-7; abundance: NA; v_gene: TRBV28; CDR3nt: TGTGCCAGCAGTTCGGACGGGACAGGGGACCACGAGCAGTACTTC; CDR3aa: CASSSDGTGDHEQYF
d_gene: NA; j_gene: TRBJ1-1; abundance: few; v_gene: TRBV6-1; CDR3nt: TGTGCCAGCACCACCGCCGGGACGGTGAACACTGAAGCTTTCTTT; CDR3aa: CASTTAGTVNTEAFF
d_gene: TRBD2; j_gene: TRBJ2-1; abundance: NA; v_gene: TRBV5-1; CDR3nt: TGCGCCAGCAGCATTCGAGCGGGAGGGGGCAATGAGCAGTTCTTC; CDR3aa: CASSIRAGGGNEQFF
d_gene: NA; j_gene: TRBJ2-4; abundance: NA; v_gene: TRBV20-1; CDR3nt: TGCAGTGCTAGTAGCGGTCCAGGAAACATTCAGTACTTC; CDR3aa: CSASSGPGNIQYF
d_gene: NA; j_gene: TRBJ2-5; abundance: many; v_gene: TRBV5-4; CDR3nt: TGTGCCAGCAGCAGAGAACCCGAAGAGACCCAGTACTTC; CDR3aa: CASSREPEETQYF
d_gene: NA; j_gene: TRBJ1-3; abundance: many; v_gene: TRBV12-3/TRBV12-4; CDR3nt: TGTGCCAGCAGTTTAGGGGGGCTCTCTGGAAACACCATATATTTT; CDR3aa: CASSLGGLSGNTIYF
d_gene: NA; j_gene: TRBJ2-2; abundance: many; v_gene: TRBV5-1; CDR3nt: TGCGCCAGCAGCAACGGACAGCCCGGGGAGCTGTTTTTT; CDR3aa: CASSNGQPGELFF
d_gene: TRBD1; j_gene: TRBJ1-1; abundance: many; v_gene: TRBV27; CDR3nt: TGTGCCAGCTCTCGACAGGGGGCGTATACTGAAGCTTTCTTT; CDR3aa: CASSRQGAYTEAFF
d_gene: NA; j_gene: TRBJ2-5; abundance: many; v_gene: TRBV20-1; CDR3nt: TGCAGTGCTAGCCGGTCGCAAGAGACCCAGTACTTC; CDR3aa: CSASRSQETQYF
d_gene: NA; j_gene: TRBJ2-5; abundance: few; v_gene: TRBV19; CDR3nt: TGTGCCAGTAGTATCGCTGTGAGGGAGACCCAGTACTTC; CDR3aa: CASSIAVRETQYF
d_gene: NA; j_gene: TRBJ2-2; abundance: many; v_gene: TRBV7-9; CDR3nt: TGTGCCAGCAGCTTAGGTTCTGGAGGGAACACCGGGGAGCTGTTTTTT; CDR3aa: CASSLGSGGNTGELFF
d_gene: TRBD2; j_gene: TRBJ2-2; abundance: many; v_gene: TRBV6-5; CDR3nt: TGTGCCAGCAGTTACTCCGGGACTAGGGTTAGAACCGGGGAGCTGTTTTTT; CDR3aa: CASSYSGTRVRTGELFF
d_gene: NA; j_gene: TRBJ2-3; abundance: NA; v_gene: TRBV20-1; CDR3nt: TGCAGTTCCCGCTCCGGCAGTGTGCAGTATTTT; CDR3aa: CSSRSGSVQYF
d_gene: NA; j_gene: TRBJ2-3; abundance: NA; v_gene: TRBV27; CDR3nt: TGTGCCACCGTTTCTAGGGATACGCAGTATTTT; CDR3aa: CATVSRDTQYF
d_gene: NA; j_gene: TRBJ1-5; abundance: many; v_gene: TRBV7-6; CDR3nt: TGTGCCAGCAGCTTGGGAGGGGCCAATCAGCCCCAGCATTTT; CDR3aa: CASSLGGANQPQHF
d_gene: NA; j_gene: TRBJ2-1; abundance: NA; v_gene: TRBV5-6; CDR3nt: TGTGCCAGCAGCTTGGCAGGCCTAGCGATCAATGAGCAGTTCTTC; CDR3aa: CASSLAGLAINEQFF
d_gene: NA; j_gene: TRBJ2-2; abundance: many; v_gene: TRBV18; CDR3nt: TGTGCCAGCTCACCGGTTGGCGGGGAGCTGTTTTTT; CDR3aa: CASSPVGGELFF
d_gene: NA; j_gene: TRBJ2-7; abundance: many; v_gene: TRBV5-1; CDR3nt: TGCGCCAGCAGCTTTGACCCCGCCGAGCAGTACTTC; CDR3aa: CASSFDPAEQYF
d_gene: TRBD1; j_gene: TRBJ2-3; abundance: NA; v_gene: TRBV12-3/TRBV12-4; CDR3nt: TGTGCCAGCAGTCCAGGGACAGCAGATACGCAGTATTTT; CDR3aa: CASSPGTADTQYF
d_gene: TRBD1; j_gene: TRBJ2-1; abundance: NA; v_gene: TRBV19; CDR3nt: TGTGCCAGTAGTGGACAGGGACATGAGCAGTTCTTC; CDR3aa: CASSGQGHEQFF
d_gene: TRBD2; j_gene: TRBJ2-5; abundance: NA; v_gene: TRBV10-3; CDR3nt: TGTGCCATCAGTGACCCAGCGGGAGGGCAAGAGACCCAGTACTTC; CDR3aa: CAISDPAGGQETQYF
d_gene: NA; j_gene: TRBJ1-6; abundance: many; v_gene: TRBV12-3/TRBV12-4; CDR3nt: TGTGCCAGCGCTACAGGGAAACGCTCACCCCTCCACTTT; CDR3aa: CASATGKRSPLHF
d_gene: TRBD2; j_gene: TRBJ2-7; abundance: many; v_gene: TRBV12-3/TRBV12-4; CDR3nt: TGTGCCAGCAGTTCATTGGGACTAGCGGGAGGCACCTACGAGCAGTACTTC; CDR3aa: CASSSLGLAGGTYEQYF
d_gene: NA; j_gene: TRBJ1-5; abundance: many; v_gene: TRBV20-1; CDR3nt: TGCAGTGCTAGCGAGGGGGGCAGCCAGCCCCAGCATTTT; CDR3aa: CSASEGGSQPQHF
d_gene: TRBD2; j_gene: TRBJ2-3; abundance: NA; v_gene: TRBV5-1; CDR3nt: TGCGCCAGCAGCTCTGGACTAGCGGGGTCAGATACGCAGTATTTT; CDR3aa: CASSSGLAGSDTQYF
d_gene: TRBD2; j_gene: TRBJ2-7; abundance: few; v_gene: TRBV20-1; CDR3nt: TGCAGTGCCGGACTGTCTAGCGGGGCCTCCTACGAGCAGTACTTC; CDR3aa: CSAGLSSGASYEQYF
d_gene: NA; j_gene: TRBJ2-5; abundance: many; v_gene: TRBV5-4; CDR3nt: TGTGCCAGCAGCTTGGGGCCAGGGAGCGGAGAGACCCAGTACTTC; CDR3aa: CASSLGPGSGETQYF
d_gene: TRBD1; j_gene: TRBJ2-1; abundance: NA; v_gene: TRBV5-1; CDR3nt: TGCGCCAGCAGCCCTAGACAGGGTCTTGTCAGTGAGCAGTTCTTC; CDR3aa: CASSPRQGLVSEQFF
d_gene: NA; j_gene: TRBJ2-1; abundance: NA; v_gene: TRBV12-2; CDR3nt: TGTGCAAGTCGCCGGGGACAGGTACCCTACAATGAGCAGTTCTTC; CDR3aa: CASRRGQVPYNEQFF
d_gene: NA; j_gene: TRBJ2-1; abundance: many; v_gene: TRBV3-1; CDR3nt: TGTGCCAGCAGCCAAGTACCCAATGAGCAGTTCTTC; CDR3aa: CASSQVPNEQFF
d_gene: TRBD2; j_gene: TRBJ2-1; abundance: many; v_gene: TRBV7-3; CDR3nt: TGTGCCAGCAGCCCGACTAGCGGGGGTTTCAATGAGCAGTTCTTC; CDR3aa: CASSPTSGGFNEQFF
d_gene: TRBD2; j_gene: TRBJ2-7; abundance: many; v_gene: TRBV3-1; CDR3nt: TGTGCCAGCAGCCAAGGGACTAGCGGGAGCGACGAGCAGTACTTC; CDR3aa: CASSQGTSGSDEQYF
d_gene: TRBD1; j_gene: TRBJ2-2; abundance: many; v_gene: TRBV7-2; CDR3nt: TGTGCCAGCAGCTCCCAATCCGGACAGGGTGAGGAGCTGTTTTTT; CDR3aa: CASSSQSGQGEELFF
d_gene: NA; j_gene: TRBJ1-4; abundance: many; v_gene: TRBV30; CDR3nt: TGTGCCTGGAGTGTACCATCAGAGTGGGACCCCTGGCAAACTAATGAAAAACTGTTTTTT; CDR3aa: CAWSVPSEWDPWQTNEKLFF
d_gene: NA; j_gene: TRBJ2-5; abundance: NA; v_gene: TRBV6-5; CDR3nt: TGTGCCAGCAGTTACGGAGGGAGGGAGACCCAGTACTTC; CDR3aa: CASSYGGRETQYF
d_gene: TRBD2; j_gene: TRBJ2-3; abundance: many; v_gene: TRBV5-1; CDR3nt: TGCGCCAGCAGATCTACGCGGGGACTAGCCCTAAATACGCAGTATTTT; CDR3aa: CASRSTRGLALNTQYF
d_gene: NA; j_gene: TRBJ2-1; abundance: many; v_gene: TRBV4-2; CDR3nt: TGTGCCAGCAGCCAAGATCTGGTGTATGAGCAGTTCTTC; CDR3aa: CASSQDLVYEQFF